Described below is a single T cell receptor beta chain sequence and its context. This specimen comes from a study of OX40 agonist ivuxolimab in advanced cancers. Across the study: Treatment of patients was with ivuxolimab, an agonistic anti-OX40 (CD134) antibody. People in dose escalation had one of these cancers: hepatocellular carcinoma, melanoma, renal cell or head and neck cancer.

Germline V gene data show CDR1 as SGHDN and CDR2 as FVKESK. This CDR3 is built from 15 residues. Between the trimmed V and J ends, which lost 0 bases and 4 bases, there was a span of 10 bases. Generated by immunoSEQ multiplex PCR, the TCRdb table keeps only in-frame clones and is missing some. This sample carries under 50,000 clones, less than 90% of them seen once, and the ten largest clones take 40% to 65%. The chain is built from TRBV14 and TRBJ2-1, with D perhaps matching TRBD1 (5 bases). The input for sequencing was CD4+ or CD8+ T cells sorted from blood, taken in a trial of the OX40 agonist ivuxolimab. The sequence derives from an adult with an advanced solid tumor such as melanoma, head and neck, liver or kidney cancer. For the CDR3, the DNA is TGTGCCAGCAGCCAAGAATCAGGGATTTACAATGAGCAGTTCTTC. As protein: CASSQESGIYNEQFF.